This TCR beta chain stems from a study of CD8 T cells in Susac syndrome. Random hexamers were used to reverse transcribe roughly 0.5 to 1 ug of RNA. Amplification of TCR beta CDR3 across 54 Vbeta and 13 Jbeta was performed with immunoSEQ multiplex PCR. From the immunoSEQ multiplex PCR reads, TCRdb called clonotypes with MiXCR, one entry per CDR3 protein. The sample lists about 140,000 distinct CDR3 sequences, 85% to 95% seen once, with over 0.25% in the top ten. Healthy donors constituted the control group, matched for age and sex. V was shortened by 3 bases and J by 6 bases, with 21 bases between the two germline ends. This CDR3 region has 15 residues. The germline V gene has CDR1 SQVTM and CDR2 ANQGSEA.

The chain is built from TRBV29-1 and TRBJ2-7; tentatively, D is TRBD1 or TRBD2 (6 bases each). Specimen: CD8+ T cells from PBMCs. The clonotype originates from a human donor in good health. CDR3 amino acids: CSVDHEGGVGGEQYF. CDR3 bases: TGCAGCGTTGACCACGAGGGGGGCGTCGGTGGCGAGCAGTACTTC.